The 15 T cell receptor beta chains below come from one sample, sequenced in a study of T-cell reconstitution after alpha-beta-depleted transplantation in children. TCRbeta library preparation incorporated unique molecular identifiers. Using its own MiXCR run on the PCR reads, TCRdb lists one record per CDR3 protein. Among 700,000 or so distinct CDR3 sequences listed, around 13% were seen once. The material sequenced was PBMCs, taken before TCRalphabeta/CD19-depleted stem cell transplant. The receptors were sampled from a girl aged 2-10 years with congenital amegakaryocytic thrombocytopenia, due to receive a stem cell transplant.

This clonotype was detected many times. The chain couples TRBV7-8 to TRBJ2-5; 10 nucleotides line up with TRBD2. Germline V gene sequence: CDR1 SGHVS, CDR2 FQNEAQ. The junction had 9 bases not matched to a gene; V was cut back by 3 bases and J by 5 bases. The CDR3 loop spans 16 amino acids. CDR3 bases: TGTGCCAGCAGCTTGTTGCCTAGCGGGAGTCATGAGACCCAGTACTTC. It translates to CASSLLPSGSHETQYF.

This sequence joins TRBV14 and TRBJ2-5, with TRBD2 matching 10 bases. The V gene end was trimmed by 6 bases and the J gene end by 4 bases; junction bases not matched to a gene: 14. The length of the CDR3 is 17 residues. The V gene's germline CDR1 is SGHDN and CDR2 FVKESK. The CDR3 is CASSRLWTSGVGETQYF. The CDR3 bases are TGTGCCAGCAGTCGCCTATGGACTAGCGGAGTGGGAGAGACCCAGTACTTC.

This clonotype has more than one count but fewer than ten. The chain is built from TRBV20-1 and TRBJ1-1; TRBD1 is a possible D gene (6 bases). Germline-derived CDR1 and CDR2 are DFQATT and SNEGSKA (reference sequence). The CDR3 is 11 amino acids. The CDR3 sequence is CSPRGGTEAFF. CDR3 bases: TGCAGCCCAAGGGGGGGGACTGAAGCTTTCTTT.

The table lists this clonotype with many counts. CDR3 sequence reads: CSATPGQGHAAVATDTQYF. In nucleotides, the CDR3 is TGCAGTGCTACGCCGGGACAGGGGCATGCGGCCGTGGCCACAGATACGCAGTATTTT. This rearrangement joins TRBV20-1 to TRBJ2-3, with 10 bases matching TRBD1. The junction had 18 bases not matched to a gene; V was cut back by 4 bases and J by 2 bases. Germline V gives CDR1 DFQATT, CDR2 SNEGSKA (reference sequence). The CDR3 loop spans 19 amino acids.

This clonotype is a singleton in its sample. With a much larger clone just one base away, this may be a read error. V gene TRBV5-1 combines with J gene TRBJ2-3; D is unclear. The DNA matches TRBJ1-5 better at its end, which makes the J call doubtful. Germline loops: CDR1 SGHRS, CDR2 YFSETQ. The CDR3 loop spans 11 amino acids. The CDR3 protein is CASREGLTQHF. The CDR3 DNA sequence: TGCGCCAGCAGAGAAGGTTTAACGCAGCATTTT.

This clonotype has ten or more counts. The V and J genes are TRBV4-1 and TRBJ2-2, with 9 nucleotides matching TRBD2. The CDR3 extends over 21 amino acids. The junction had 25 bases not matched to a gene; V was cut back by 4 bases and J by 7 bases. From germline, CDR1 is MGHRA and CDR2 YSYEKL. CDR3 coding DNA: TGCGCCAGCAGCCTCCCCCCTTTCGTAGCGGGAGTTACCCCGGAACACGGGGAGCTGTTTTTT. This sequence encodes CASSLPPFVAGVTPEHGELFF.

This clonotype was detected ten times or more. The CDR3 reads CASSLFKRAPYSNTGELFF. The CDR3 DNA reads TGTGCCAGCAGTTTATTCAAGAGGGCCCCTTACTCGAACACCGGGGAGCTGTTTTTT. V and J are TRBV28 and TRBJ2-2; possible D gene TRBD2, 5 bases. Germline values: CDR1 MDHEN, CDR2 SYDVKM. Between the trimmed V and J ends, which lost 1 base and 0 bases, there was a span of 18 bases. The CDR3 consists of 19 residues.

The chain combines TRBV29-1 with TRBJ2-7; 7 bases align to TRBD2. With 1 base clipped from V and 2 bases from J, the junction kept 2 bases outside the gene matches. Germline CDR1 reads SQVTM; CDR2 reads ANQGSEA. CDR3 length: 13 amino acids. CDR3 amino acids: CSVEAGGPYEQYF. The CDR3 DNA sequence: TGCAGCGTTGAAGCGGGAGGCCCCTACGAGCAGTACTTC.

The table lists this clonotype with many counts. The J gene is TRBJ2-1, the V gene TRBV29-1; 9 positions match TRBD2. Trimming took 4 bases from V and 9 from J; bases not matched to a gene: 13. Germline V lookup: CDR1 SQVTM, CDR2 ANQGSEA. The CDR3 spans 15 residues. The CDR3 sequence: CSVVGLAPGRGEQFF. The CDR3 nucleotides are TGCAGCGTTGTAGGACTAGCGCCCGGGAGGGGTGAGCAGTTCTTC.

The chain combines TRBV28 with TRBJ2-3; 8 bases line up with TRBD2. With 5 bases clipped from V and 4 bases from J, the junction kept 8 bases outside the gene matches. The length of the CDR3 is 15 residues. Germline V gene lookup returns CDR1 MDHEN and CDR2 SYDVKM. CDR3 amino acids: CASSPGLGYSDTQYF. The CDR3 region has the DNA TGTGCCAGCAGTCCGGGACTAGGTTACTCAGATACGCAGTATTTT.

This clonotype was detected many times. The CDR3 loop reads CASSPIAWTGPNQPQHF. The CDR3 coding sequence is TGTGCCAGCAGCCCTATTGCGTGGACAGGGCCTAATCAGCCCCAGCATTTT. This chain joins TRBV7-9 and TRBJ1-5; TRBD1 aligns across 8 bases. Trimming at V came to 5 bases and at J to 4 bases, leaving 13 bases not matched to a gene. Germline V gene data show CDR1 as SEHNR and CDR2 as FQNEAQ (reference sequence). The CDR3 length is 17 residues. The entire variable domain, with the rest obtained from reference TRBV7-9 and TRBJ1-5, is as follows: DTGVSQNPRHKITKRGQNVTFRCDPISEHNRLYWYRQTLGQGPEFLTYFQNEAQLEKSRLLSDRFSAERPKGSFSTLEIQRTEQGDSAMYLCASSPIAWTGPNQPQHFGDGTRLSIL.

This clonotype was seen ten or more times. The chain links TRBV28 to TRBJ2-5; D is unclear. The CDR3 length is 13 residues. The germline V gene encodes CDR1 MDHEN and CDR2 SYDVKM. V lost 3 bases and J 4 bases, leaving 9 bases between the germline ends. The CDR3, as DNA: TGTGCCAGCAGTTTCCTATCGGGAGAGACCCAGTACTTC. It specifies CASSFLSGETQYF.

The table lists this clonotype with a few counts. CDR3 in amino acids: CASQHLGGYEQYF. In nucleotides, the CDR3 is TGTGCCAGCCAACACTTAGGGGGGTACGAGCAGTACTTC. This chain uses TRBV12-3 or TRBV12-4 with TRBJ2-7; D is tentatively TRBD1 or TRBD2 (6 bases each). The ends were cut back, 8 bases at V and 4 bases at J, with 15 bases in the middle. The CDR3 runs to 13 residues.

This clonotype appeared many times. J is TRBJ2-2 and V is TRBV9; a weak D match, TRBD2 (5 bases). Per germline, CDR1 SGDLS and CDR2 YYNGEE. The CDR3 extends over 16 amino acids. The V and J ends lost 3 bases and 1 base respectively, with 13 bases between them. CDR3 region: CASSAPPSGNTGELFF. CDR3 sequence (DNA): TGTGCCAGCAGCGCCCCCCCCAGCGGGAACACCGGGGAGCTGTTTTTT.

The table lists this clonotype with a few counts. The rearrangement uses TRBV20-1 and TRBJ2-1; 11 positions agree with TRBD2. Per the germline V gene, CDR1 is DFQATT and CDR2 is SNEGSKA (reference sequence). The CDR3 runs to 14 residues. Trimming removed 7 bases from V and 4 bases from J; junction bases left unmatched: 6. Here the CDR3 reads CSGEGLAEYNEQFF. CDR3 nucleotide sequence: TGCAGTGGGGAGGGACTAGCGGAATACAATGAGCAGTTCTTC.